Below, 30 T cell receptor beta chains from the same sample are listed, as sequenced in a study of cytomegalovirus exposure and HLA in healthy donors. In the PCR, 60 Vbeta and 13 Jbeta primers were used. Clones were sequenced by immunoSEQ multiplex PCR, and TCRdb holds only the in-frame ones, with some missing. The repertoire consists of about 140,000 clones, with 70% to 80% occurring once and the leading ten covering 8.8%. The sample taken for sequencing was PBMCs. These receptors came from a woman aged 45 to 65 in good health and CMV-seropositive.

The rearrangement joins TRBV19 to TRBJ2-3; 8 bases fit TRBD2. There are 13 residues in the CDR3. The J segment lost 2 bases and the V segment lost 6 bases, leaving 1 base of the junction unmatched. Germline V gene data show CDR1 as LNHDA and CDR2 as SQIVND (reference sequence). The DNA for the CDR3 is TGTGCCAGTAGCGGGGGGGCCACAGATACGCAGTATTTT. Its translation is CASSGGATDTQYF.

This chain connects TRBV28 to TRBJ1-2, with 10 nucleotides matching TRBD1. Germline V lookup: CDR1 MDHEN, CDR2 SYDVKM. CDR3 length: 16 amino acids. V lost 7 bases, J lost 3 bases, and 11 bases stayed unmatched. The CDR3 DNA is TGTGCCAGCAAAAGTAGCCCCGGGACAGGGGACTATGGCTACACCTTC. Translated: CASKSSPGTGDYGYTF.

V and J are TRBV5-4 and TRBJ1-3; 7 bases align to TRBD1. The J segment lost 1 base and the V segment lost 0 bases, leaving 4 bases of the junction unmatched. This CDR3 comprises 16 residues. The germline V gene has CDR1 SGHNT and CDR2 YYREEE (reference sequence). CDR3 region: CASSLAGGRSGNTIYF. CDR3 DNA: TGTGCCAGCAGCTTGGCAGGGGGGCGGTCTGGAAACACCATATATTTT.

This clone was counted a few times. This chain's CDR3 is CASSAGTENSPLHF. CDR3 coding DNA: TGTGCCAGCAGCGCCGGGACAGAGAATTCACCCCTCCACTTT. The chain combines TRBV6-1 with TRBJ1-6; 7 bases match TRBD1. This CDR3 spans 14 amino acids. Germline lookup yields CDR1 MNHNS and CDR2 SASEGT. V was clipped by 6 bases and J by 7 bases; unmatched bases: 6.

The gene calls are TRBV7-9 and TRBJ2-7; TRBD2 agrees at 7 bases. The CDR3 covers 12 residues. The V segment lost 5 bases and the J segment 12 bases; nucleotides outside the gene matches: 10. Germline V gene lookup returns CDR1 SEHNR and CDR2 FQNEAQ (reference sequence). CDR3: CASSPGGGRGYF. The CDR3 bases are TGTGCCAGCAGCCCGGGGGGTGGGCGGGGGTACTTC.

The chain has TRBV6-5 and TRBJ1-3, with 9 bases matching TRBD1. V dropped 5 bases and J dropped 4; count of bases not matched to a gene: 6. The CDR3 covers 15 residues. Germline CDR1 is MNHEY and CDR2 is SVGAGI. Here the CDR3 reads CASSTGGSWGNTIYF. DNA for the CDR3: TGTGCCAGCAGTACAGGGGGCTCGTGGGGAAACACCATATATTTT.

The CDR3, as DNA: TGTGCCAGCAGCTTATTTCGTAGCTCCTACGAGCAGTACTTC. Translation: CASSLFRSSYEQYF. The chain is built from TRBV11-2 and TRBJ2-7; D call uncertain. The V end was cut by 2 bases, the J end by 0 bases, with 8 bases between. The CDR3 is made up of 14 amino acids. Germline CDR1 reads SGHAT; CDR2 reads FQNNGV.

V and J are TRBV2 and TRBJ1-1, with D possibly TRBD1 on 5 matching bases. There are 11 residues in the CDR3. V dropped 8 bases and J dropped 11 bases, with 15 bases sitting between them. Germline-derived CDR1 and CDR2 are SNHLY and FYNNEI. In DNA, the CDR3 is TGTGCCAGCGGCCCCCAGGGAAGGGCTTTCTTT. Its translation: CASGPQGRAFF.

V usage is TRBV7-9 and J usage is TRBJ2-5; D is uncertain. The germline V gene has CDR1 SEHNR and CDR2 FQNEAQ (reference sequence). This CDR3 comprises 13 residues. V dropped 5 bases and J dropped 5 bases, with 12 bases sitting between them. This CDR3 reads CASSNDDGETQYF. CDR3 DNA sequence: TGTGCCAGCAGCAATGACGACGGGGAGACCCAGTACTTC. Drawing the rest from reference TRBV7-9 and TRBJ2-5, the complete variable domain is DTGVSQNPRHKITKRGQNVTFRCDPISEHNRLYWYRQTLGQGPEFLTYFQNEAQLEKSRLLSDRFSAERPKGSFSTLEIQRTEQGDSAMYLCASSNDDGETQYFGPGTRLLVL.

The chain recombines TRBV4-1 with TRBJ2-7, with D possibly matching TRBD2 (6 bases). The CDR3 is 15 amino acids. Trimming stripped 4 bases from V and 0 bases from J, with 13 bases between. Germline-derived CDR1 and CDR2 are MGHRA and YSYEKL. The CDR3 here is CASSRQDGSSYEQYF. The DNA of the CDR3 is TGCGCCAGCAGCCGGCAGGACGGGAGCTCCTACGAGCAGTACTTC.

The chain joins TRBV27 to TRBJ2-2; 10 bases align to TRBD1. The CDR3 spans 18 residues. Germline V CDR1 and CDR2: MNHEY, SMNVEV (reference sequence). V was clipped by 6 bases and J by 4 bases; unmatched bases: 14. CDR3 nucleotides: TGTGCCAGCAGCTCTTTAGGGATCGGGACAGGGGTCACCGGGGAGCTGTTTTTT. Protein sequence: CASSSLGIGTGVTGELFF.

CDR3 DNA: TGTGCCAGCAGCCCTTTTCGGACTAGCGGGGCAAACAATGAGCAGTTCTTC. Protein sequence: CASSPFRTSGANNEQFF. The chain employs TRBV5-8 and TRBJ2-1; 12 nucleotides line up with TRBD2. This CDR3 is built from 17 residues. In germline, CDR1 is SGHTS, CDR2 YDEGEE. The V segment lost 4 bases and the J segment 5 bases; nucleotides outside the gene matches: 10.

V is TRBV5-1 and J is TRBJ2-5; D perhaps matches TRBD1 (6 bases). With 4 bases removed from V and 3 bases from J, the gap between germline ends came to 13 bases. Germline V gene lookup returns CDR1 SGHRS and CDR2 YFSETQ. This CDR3 is 14 amino acids long. The DNA of the CDR3 is TGCGCCAGCAGCGGGGTACCAGGGGAAGAGACCCAGTACTTC. It translates to CASSGVPGEETQYF.

The chain combines TRBV4-2 with TRBJ1-2; 7 nucleotides match TRBD1. Looked up from germline, CDR1 is LGHNA and CDR2 is YNFKEQ. The length of the CDR3 is 15 residues. With 0 bases clipped from V and 5 bases from J, the junction kept 6 bases outside the gene matches. This CDR3 is CASSQDPGGVYGYTF. The CDR3 nucleotides read TGTGCCAGCAGCCAAGATCCAGGGGGAGTTTATGGCTACACCTTC.

V usage is TRBV9 and J usage is TRBJ2-2; 10 bases are shared with TRBD1. Germline loops: CDR1 SGDLS, CDR2 YYNGEE. Trimming took 1 base from V and 6 from J; bases not matched to a gene: 9. The CDR3 extends over 17 amino acids. The CDR3 spells CASSVRPGQGPPGELFF. CDR3 sequence (DNA): TGTGCCAGCAGCGTACGGCCGGGACAGGGGCCCCCCGGGGAGCTGTTTTTT.

This clone was detected only once. CDR3 nucleotide sequence: TGTGCCAGCAGTTTGTCCCGGGGCAGGGGGCTACCCTACGAGCAGTACTTC. Its translation: CASSLSRGRGLPYEQYF. The chain has TRBV28 and TRBJ2-7; TRBD1 agrees at 8 bases. CDR1 and CDR2 from the germline V gene are MDHEN and SYDVKM. The CDR3 covers 17 residues. V lost 3 bases to trimming and J lost 2 bases; unmatched junction nucleotides: 12.

This sequence joins TRBV2 and TRBJ2-5; 12 nucleotides match TRBD2. The length of the CDR3 is 15 residues. Germline CDR1 reads SNHLY; CDR2 reads FYNNEI. V gave up 5 bases and J gave up 2 bases; unmatched junction bases: 3. The DNA of the CDR3 is TGTGCCAGCAGTTTCACTAGCGGGGGGCAAGAGACCCAGTACTTC. This gives the protein CASSFTSGGQETQYF.

V usage is TRBV6-5 and J usage is TRBJ2-1, with D possibly being TRBD2 (6 bases). The CDR3 has 16 residues. The ends were cut back, 0 bases at V and 13 bases at J, with 22 bases in the middle. Germline-derived CDR1 and CDR2 are MNHEY and SVGAGI. CDR3 residues: CASSYSGGGSAKNQFF. CDR3 bases: TGTGCCAGCAGTTACTCGGGTGGGGGGTCGGCTAAGAATCAGTTCTTC.

The chain uses TRBV19 and TRBJ1-6, with a tentative D call TRBD1 (6 bases). V lost 4 bases to trimming and J lost 4 bases, with 14 bases between them. This CDR3 comprises 16 residues. CDR1 is LNHDA, CDR2 SQIVND, per germline (reference sequence). DNA for the CDR3: TGTGCCAGTAGTAATCAGGGGACGGCTTATAATTCACCCCTCCACTTT. It translates to CASSNQGTAYNSPLHF.

The chain couples TRBV15 to TRBJ1-5; weak D call: TRBD1 (5 bases). The CDR3 is 15 residues long. Trimming pared 5 bases from V and 0 bases from J, leaving 11 bases between. Per germline, CDR1 LNHNV and CDR2 YYDKDF (reference sequence). The CDR3 DNA reads as TGTGCCACCAGCGGGATGGACAATAGCAATCAGCCCCAGCATTTT. Its protein product is CATSGMDNSNQPQHF.

This clone was counted only a few times. The rearrangement links TRBV11-2 to TRBJ1-1; a weak D match, TRBD1 (5 bases). The ends were cut back, 8 bases at V and 7 bases at J, with 11 bases in the middle. CDR1 and CDR2 (germline): SGHAT, FQNNGV. This CDR3 contains 11 residues. The CDR3 here is CASDPGGEAFF. The CDR3 DNA reads TGTGCCAGCGACCCCGGGGGTGAAGCTTTCTTT.

The V and J genes are TRBV7-3 and TRBJ2-7; D call uncertain. This CDR3 is 15 amino acids long. The germline CDR1 and CDR2 sequences are SGHTA and FQGTGA. Trimming removed 5 bases at V and 2 bases at J, with 16 bases between. CDR3 DNA: TGTGCCAGCAGCCCTGATTCTGGCCCCCCCTACGAGCAGTACTTC. Its translation is CASSPDSGPPYEQYF.

This clone was counted between two and nine times. The chain employs TRBV29-1 and TRBJ2-3; TRBD1 matches 8 bases. This CDR3 comprises 14 residues. The V gene's germline CDR1 is SQVTM and CDR2 ANQGSEA. The V gene end was trimmed by 7 bases and the J gene end by 0 bases; junction bases not matched to a gene: 6. CDR3 loop: CSDDRGTSTDTQYF. Here the CDR3 DNA reads TGCAGCGATGACAGGGGCACTAGCACAGATACGCAGTATTTT.

The J gene is TRBJ2-7, the V gene TRBV7-3; 9 bases agree with TRBD1. CDR1 and CDR2 from the germline V gene are SGHTA and FQGTGA. The CDR3 spans 14 residues. With 5 bases clipped from V and 6 bases from J, the junction kept 8 bases outside the gene matches. The CDR3 is CASSPTGGRSEQYF. DNA for the CDR3: TGTGCCAGCAGCCCGACAGGGGGGCGAAGCGAGCAGTACTTC.

A few counts support this clone. V and J are TRBV10-3 and TRBJ1-2; 9 bases are shared with TRBD1. Germline CDR1 is ENHRY and CDR2 is SYGVKD. The V gene end was trimmed by 10 bases and the J gene end by 3 bases; junction bases not matched to a gene: 6. The CDR3 length is 13 residues. CDR3: CATETGGDYGYTF. DNA for the CDR3: TGTGCCACCGAGACAGGGGGTGACTATGGCTACACCTTC.

The chain uses TRBV19 and TRBJ2-2, with 12 positions matching TRBD2. The ends lost 6 bases at V and 1 base at J; junction bases unmatched: 0. This CDR3 contains 15 residues. Germline values: CDR1 LNHDA, CDR2 SQIVND (reference sequence). CDR3 sequence reads: CASRTSGGNTGELFF. The DNA for the CDR3 is TGTGCCAGTAGGACTAGCGGGGGGAACACCGGGGAGCTGTTTTTT.

The DNA of the CDR3 is TGCGCCAGCAGCCGGACAGGGTCAGATACGCAGTATTTT. Translated: CASSRTGSDTQYF. The gene calls are TRBV5-1 and TRBJ2-3, with 8 bases aligning to TRBD1. The CDR3 runs 13 residues. After removal of 4 bases from V and 4 bases from J, the junction contained 2 bases not matched to a gene. CDR1 is SGHRS, CDR2 YFSETQ, per germline.

The chain uses TRBV28 and TRBJ2-2; TRBD1 matches 7 bases. V was pared by 10 bases and J by 1 base, with 9 bases of the junction left unmatched. There are 15 residues in the CDR3. Germline lookup yields CDR1 MDHEN and CDR2 SYDVKM. The CDR3 coding sequence is TGTGCCACTACCCGGGCAGGGGGGAACACCGGGGAGCTGTTTTTT. Its protein product is CATTRAGGNTGELFF.

The chain joins TRBV6-5 to TRBJ2-3; D is unclear. This CDR3 is 13 amino acids long. Deletions cut 5 bases from V and 7 bases from J, with 13 bases between. The germline V gene encodes CDR1 MNHEY and CDR2 SVGAGI. This CDR3 reads CASSPSETYTQYF. The CDR3 DNA is TGTGCCAGCAGTCCCTCCGAGACATATACGCAGTATTTT.

CDR3 nucleotides: TGTGCCAGCGCAAGGACAGAAGATCAGCCCCAGCATTTT. Residues: CASARTEDQPQHF. The rearrangement links TRBV7-2 to TRBJ1-5; possible D gene TRBD1, 6 bases. The germline V gene has CDR1 SGHTA and CDR2 FQGNSA. The V end lost 8 bases, the J end lost 5 bases, and 13 bases lay between the germline ends. CDR3 length: 13 residues. The full variable domain, in which reference TRBV7-2 and TRBJ1-5 provide the parts outside the CDR3, is GAGVSQSPSNKVTEKGKDVELRCDPISGHTALYWYRQSLGQGLEFLIYFQGNSAPDKSGLPSDRFSAERTGGSVSTLTIQRTQQEDSAVYLCASARTEDQPQHFGDGTRLSIL.